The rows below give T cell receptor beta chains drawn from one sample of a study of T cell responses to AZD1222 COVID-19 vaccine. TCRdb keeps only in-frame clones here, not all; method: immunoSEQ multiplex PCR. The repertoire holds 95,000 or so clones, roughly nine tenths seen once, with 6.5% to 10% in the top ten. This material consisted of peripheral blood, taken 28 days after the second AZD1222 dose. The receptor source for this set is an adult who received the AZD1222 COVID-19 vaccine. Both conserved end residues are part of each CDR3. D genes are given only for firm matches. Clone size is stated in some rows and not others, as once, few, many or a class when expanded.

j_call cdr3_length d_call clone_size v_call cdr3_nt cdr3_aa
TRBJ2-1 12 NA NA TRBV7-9 TGTGCCAGCAGCCATAGAGAAAATGAGCAGTTCTTC CASSHRENEQFF
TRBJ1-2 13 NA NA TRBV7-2 TGTGCCTCCAGCGGGGGATCTAACTATGGCTACACCTTC CASSGGSNYGYTF
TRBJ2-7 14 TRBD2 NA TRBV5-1 TGCGCCAGCAGCACGAGACTAGCGGACTACGAGCAGTACTTC CASSTRLADYEQYF
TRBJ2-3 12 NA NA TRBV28 TGTGCCAGCAGTTTTAGCAGGGATACGCAGTATTTT CASSFSRDTQYF
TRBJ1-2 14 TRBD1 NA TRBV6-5 TGTGCCAGCACCCCAAGACAGGGGATCTATGGCTACACCTTC CASTPRQGIYGYTF
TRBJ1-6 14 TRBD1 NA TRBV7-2 TGTGCCAGCAGCTTCGGGACAGGGAATTCACCCCTCCACTTT CASSFGTGNSPLHF
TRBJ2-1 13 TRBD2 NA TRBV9 TGTGCCAGCAGCCCTCCGCGGGAGACTGAGCAGTTCTTC CASSPPRETEQFF
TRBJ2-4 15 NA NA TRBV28 TGTGCCAGCAGTCCCCAGGAGCAAGCCAAAAACATTCAGTACTTC CASSPQEQAKNIQYF
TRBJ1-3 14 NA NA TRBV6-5 TGTGCCAGCAGTCGGACAGACTCTGGAAACACCATATATTTT CASSRTDSGNTIYF
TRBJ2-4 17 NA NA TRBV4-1 TGCGCCAGCAGCCAAGATCTGGGGGCTCCGGCCAAAAACATTCAGTACTTC CASSQDLGAPAKNIQYF
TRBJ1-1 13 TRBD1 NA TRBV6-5 TGTGCCAGCAGCCCGGGACAGGGCTTAGAAGCTTTCTTT CASSPGQGLEAFF
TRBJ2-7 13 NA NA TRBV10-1 TGCGCCAGCAGTGCGGGGGATATCTACGAGCAGTACTTC CASSAGDIYEQYF
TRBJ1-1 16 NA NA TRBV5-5 TGTGCCAGCAGCTTTGACAGCGAATATTTGAACACTGAAGCTTTCTTT CASSFDSEYLNTEAFF
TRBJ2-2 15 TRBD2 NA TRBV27 TGTGCCAGCAGTTTAACTAGCGGGAACACCGGGGAGCTGTTTTTT CASSLTSGNTGELFF
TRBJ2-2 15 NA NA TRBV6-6 TGTGCCAGCAGTTTTGGAGGGATCGGCACCGGGGAGCTGTTTTTT CASSFGGIGTGELFF
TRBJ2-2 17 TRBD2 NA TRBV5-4 TGTGCCAGCAGCTTGGGGACTAGCGGGAGAAGGAGCGGGGAGCTGTTTTTT CASSLGTSGRRSGELFF
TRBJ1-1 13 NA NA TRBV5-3 TGTGCCAGAAGCTGGCTCAAGAACACTGAAGCTTTCTTT CARSWLKNTEAFF
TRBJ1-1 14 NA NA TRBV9 TGTGCCAGCAGCGTCACCTCAGGGGTGGCTGAAGCTTTCTTT CASSVTSGVAEAFF
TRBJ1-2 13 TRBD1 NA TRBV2 TGTGCCAGCAAAACAGGGGTAGGGGATGGCTACACCTTC CASKTGVGDGYTF
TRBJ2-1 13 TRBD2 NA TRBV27 TGTGCCAGCAGTTCTACCCGGGAAGCGGGGTGGTTCTTC CASSSTREAGWFF
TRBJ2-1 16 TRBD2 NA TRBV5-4 TGTGCCAGCAGCTCCCAACAGGGACTAGCGACGAATGAGCAGTTCTTC CASSSQQGLATNEQFF
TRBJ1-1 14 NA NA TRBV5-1 TGCGCCAGCAGAGCCGGACTGGAGAGGTCTGAAGCTTTCTTT CASRAGLERSEAFF
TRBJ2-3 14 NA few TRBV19 TGTGCCAGTAGTATAGCGGGAAGGATGGATACGCAGTATTTT CASSIAGRMDTQYF
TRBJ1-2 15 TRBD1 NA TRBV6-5 TGTGCCAGCAGTTACAACGGACAGGGACGAAATGGCTACACCTTC CASSYNGQGRNGYTF
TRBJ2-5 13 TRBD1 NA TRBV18 TGTGCCAGCTCACCGGGACAGGATGGGACCCAGTACTTC CASSPGQDGTQYF
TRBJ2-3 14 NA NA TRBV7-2 TGTGCCAGCAGCCTATTTGTGGCTAGCGATACGCAGTATTTT CASSLFVASDTQYF
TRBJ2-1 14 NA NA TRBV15 TGTGCCACCAGCAGAGAAGTATGGGAGAATGAGCAGTTCTTC CATSREVWENEQFF
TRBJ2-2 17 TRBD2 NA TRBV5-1 TGCGCCAGCAGCTTGGCTACTAGCGGGAGATTTACCGGGGAGCTGTTTTTT CASSLATSGRFTGELFF
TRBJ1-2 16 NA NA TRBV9 TGTGCCAGCGGGGGTGGGGCTTTCTCGACTAACTATGGCTACACCTTC CASGGGAFSTNYGYTF
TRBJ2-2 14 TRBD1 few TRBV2 TGTGCCAGCAGAGGACAGGGTAACACCGGGGAGCTGTTTTTT CASRGQGNTGELFF
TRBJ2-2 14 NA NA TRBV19 TGTGCCAGTAGTATGGCGGCAGTCGACGGGGAGCTGTTTTTT CASSMAAVDGELFF
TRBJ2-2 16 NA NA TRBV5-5 TGTGCCAGCAGCTTGGAAGGGGGAGTGGGGACCGGGGAGCTGTTTTTT CASSLEGGVGTGELFF
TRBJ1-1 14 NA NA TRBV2 TGTGCCAGCAAACCGGCGCCATCGAACACTGAAGCTTTCTTT CASKPAPSNTEAFF
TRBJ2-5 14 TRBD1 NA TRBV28 TGTGCCAGCAGCCCCGGGACAGGGAAAGAGACCCAGTACTTC CASSPGTGKETQYF
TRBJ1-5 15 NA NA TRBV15 TGTGCCACCAGCAGAGATCTAGGGGGGTATCAGCCCCAGCATTTT CATSRDLGGYQPQHF
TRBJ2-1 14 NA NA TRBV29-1 TGCAGCGTTGGGGGGGTCCCCTCCTACAATGAGCAGTTCTTC CSVGGVPSYNEQFF
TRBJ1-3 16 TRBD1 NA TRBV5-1 TGCGCCAGCAGCTTGGCTTCAGGGGGTGCAGGAAACACCATATATTTT CASSLASGGAGNTIYF
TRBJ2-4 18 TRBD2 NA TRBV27 TGTGCCAGCAGTTTAGTCTATCTAGCGGGAGATGACAAAAACATTCAGTACTTC CASSLVYLAGDDKNIQYF
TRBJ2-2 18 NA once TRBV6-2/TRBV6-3 TGTGCCAGCAGTCCGTACCCCTCGGGGGACGGTGGGACCGGGGAGCTGTTTTTT CASSPYPSGDGGTGELFF